One sample yielded the 26 T cell receptor beta chains listed below, sequenced in a study of T-cell memory formation after mild COVID-19 (dated by TCRdb to the early 2020s). The library was built by means of 5' RACE. Sequencing was performed on an Illumina NovaSeq 6000. TCRdb passed the public sequencing reads through fastp at Q25 and MiXCR, retaining productive beta sequences. For every CDR3 protein sequence, its rows merge into one entry that carries the most common genes and DNA. The sample table lists about 110,000 distinct CDR3 sequences, 15% to 20% of them with a count of one. The top ten constitute 5% to 6.5% of the sample. Sequenced sample: PBMCs or a T cell subset sorted from them (not recorded which). Receptor source: a man aged 18 to 35 who had mild COVID-19 (a few samples of this study predate the infection). The sample titles of this study are shuffled in the database, so cell type and time point are left out; the donor was told from shared clones.

This clonotype was detected many times. This rearrangement joins TRBV5-5 to TRBJ2-5; D may be TRBD1 (5 bases). Germline V gene data show CDR1 as SGHKS and CDR2 as YYEKEE (reference sequence). Between the trimmed V and J ends, which lost 3 bases and 3 bases, there was a span of 9 bases. The CDR3 consists of 13 residues. CDR3 sequence (DNA): TGTGCCAGCAGCTGGGGCTGGGAAGAGACCCAGTACTTC. This encodes CASSWGWEETQYF.

The J gene is TRBJ1-1, the V gene TRBV2; the D is unclear. This CDR3 is built from 12 residues. Germline CDR1 reads SNHLY; CDR2 reads FYNNEI. V was cut by 6 bases and J by 9 bases, with 14 bases left in between. The CDR3 DNA reads as TGTGCCAGCAGCCAAGATACGGGAAAAGCTTTCTTT. Translating gives CASSQDTGKAFF.

This clonotype was picked up a small number of times. This chain uses TRBV5-1 with TRBJ2-1, with D hard to call. Germline values: CDR1 SGHRS, CDR2 YFSETQ. This CDR3 is built from 13 residues. The V and J ends lost 2 bases and 4 bases respectively, with 7 bases between them. CDR3 nucleotides: TGCGCCAGCAGCTTCGCAGCGTACAATGAGCAGTTCTTC. It yields the protein CASSFAAYNEQFF.

This clonotype was seen more than once but under ten times. The chain combines TRBV5-1 with TRBJ2-2; D remains ambiguous. This CDR3 is built from 14 residues. Germline V lookup: CDR1 SGHRS, CDR2 YFSETQ. V lost 6 bases and J lost 2, with 11 bases in between. DNA for the CDR3: TGCGCCAGCACCAGACAAACTAACACCGGGGAGCTGTTTTTT. Protein sequence: CASTRQTNTGELFF.

This clonotype was seen ten or more times. The chain links TRBV4-1 to TRBJ2-1, with TRBD2 identical over 11 bases. Germline V gene sequence: CDR1 MGHRA, CDR2 YSYEKL. J gave up 0 bases and V 1 base, and 8 bases lay outside the gene matches. The CDR3 runs 19 residues. CDR3 coding DNA: TGCGCCAGCAGCCAAGTAGGGCTAGCGGGGGGCTTCTCCTACAATGAGCAGTTCTTC. The encoded protein is CASSQVGLAGGFSYNEQFF.

The rearrangement uses TRBV29-1 and TRBJ1-1; no clear D. CDR1 and CDR2 from the germline V gene are SQVTM and ANQGSEA. The CDR3 totals 14 residues. V was shortened by 5 bases and J by 1 base, with 14 bases between the two germline ends. CDR3 residues: CSVQTDSRNTEAFF. CDR3 DNA sequence: TGCAGCGTTCAGACGGATTCCCGGAACACTGAAGCTTTCTTT. Full variable domain (remainder filled in from reference TRBV29-1 and TRBJ1-1): SAVISQKPSRDICQRGTSLTIQCQVDSQVTMMFWYRQQPGQSLTLIATANQGSEATYESGFVIDKFPISRPNLTFSTLTVSNMSPEDSSIYLCSVQTDSRNTEAFFGQGTRLTVV.

V usage is TRBV20-1 and J usage is TRBJ1-6; D gene uncertain. CDR1 and CDR2 from the germline V gene are DFQATT and SNEGSKA (reference sequence). The V end lost 5 bases, the J end lost 5 bases, and 13 bases lay between the germline ends. The CDR3 consists of 14 residues. The CDR3 is CSAPGRLNNSPLHF. The CDR3 nucleotides are TGCAGTGCTCCAGGACGTCTAAATAATTCACCCCTCCACTTT.

This clonotype was counted only a few times. V gene TRBV12-3 or TRBV12-4 combines with J gene TRBJ1-1, with TRBD1 as a possible D gene (6 bases). The CDR3 contains 16 residues. With 5 bases removed from V and 5 bases from J, the gap between germline ends came to 21 bases. In DNA form, the CDR3 reads TGTGCCAGCAGTCCGAGAAACAGGGAGAGTATGACTGAAGCTTTCTTT. As protein: CASSPRNRESMTEAFF.

This clonotype was found many times. The genes are TRBV12-3 or TRBV12-4 and TRBJ2-5, with D perhaps assigned TRBD1 or TRBD2 (5 bases each). This CDR3 has 16 amino acids. V dropped 3 bases and J dropped 1 base, with 15 bases sitting between them. The CDR3 DNA is TGTGCCAGCAGTTTCACCCTTTTTGGGGGCCAAGAGACCCAGTACTTC. Translated, it gives CASSFTLFGGQETQYF.

The J gene is TRBJ2-7, the V gene TRBV10-3; 8 positions match TRBD1. CDR3 length: 15 amino acids. V dropped 1 base and J dropped 7; count of bases not matched to a gene: 9. The germline V gene has CDR1 ENHRY and CDR2 SYGVKD. This CDR3 is CAISELRQGADEQYF. CDR3 nucleotides: TGTGCCATCAGTGAGTTAAGGCAGGGGGCGGATGAGCAGTACTTC.

The rearrangement uses TRBV5-5 and TRBJ2-3; 8 bases fit TRBD1. CDR1 is SGHKS, CDR2 YYEKEE, per germline (reference sequence). The CDR3 is 15 residues long. J gave up 1 base and V 6 bases, and 7 bases lay outside the gene matches. CDR3 loop: CASIPMTGGTDTQYF. CDR3 DNA sequence: TGTGCCAGCATCCCGATGACAGGGGGCACAGATACGCAGTATTTT.

V and J are TRBV4-2 and TRBJ2-5, with 15 nucleotides matching TRBD2. Trimming at V came to 4 bases and at J to 2 bases, leaving 5 bases not matched to a gene. This CDR3 has 17 amino acids. Germline CDR1 is LGHNA and CDR2 is YNFKEQ. For the CDR3, the DNA is TGTGCCAGCAGCCCGGGACTAGCGGGGGGTAGACAAGAGACCCAGTACTTC. Translating it yields CASSPGLAGGRQETQYF.

There are a few counts of this clonotype. This rearrangement joins TRBV20-1 to TRBJ1-2; possible D gene TRBD1, 5 bases. V shed 6 bases and J shed 2 bases, with 13 bases lying between them. The CDR3 spans 13 residues. Germline-derived CDR1 and CDR2 are DFQATT and SNEGSKA (reference sequence). The CDR3 loop is CSAGPPGNYGYTF. For the CDR3, the DNA is TGCAGTGCCGGGCCCCCAGGGAACTATGGCTACACCTTC.

The sample holds a few counts of this clonotype. The chain has TRBV6-9 and TRBJ2-4; the D gene is possibly TRBD2 (7 bases). V lost 8 bases to trimming and J lost 2 bases, with 19 bases between them. The CDR3 loop spans 16 amino acids. Germline loops: CDR1 MNHGY, CDR2 SVAAGI. CDR3 nucleotide sequence: TGTGCCAGCCACGAGAGGGGGGGCCTAACCAAAAACATTCAGTACTTC. Translating it yields CASHERGGLTKNIQYF.

This clonotype was seen ten or more times. The chain carries TRBV6-5 and TRBJ1-1, with D uncertain. The CDR3 contains 17 residues. V was cut by 0 bases and J by 4 bases, with 18 bases left in between. CDR1 and CDR2 from the germline V gene are MNHEY and SVGAGI. CDR3 DNA: TGTGCCAGCAGTTACTCGTATTCGGGGATCGGTGGCACTGAAGCTTTCTTT. Its protein is CASSYSYSGIGGTEAFF.

The rearrangement links TRBV6-5 to TRBJ2-5; D uncertain. Germline CDR1 is MNHEY and CDR2 is SVGAGI. The CDR3 length is 13 residues. The V end was cut by 5 bases, the J end by 4 bases, with 11 bases between. CDR3: CASSNQVGETQYF. CDR3 bases: TGTGCCAGCAGTAATCAGGTGGGAGAGACCCAGTACTTC.

This clonotype came up a few times. This chain uses TRBV4-3 with TRBJ2-2; 7 bases are shared with TRBD1. The junction had 5 bases not matched to a gene; V was cut back by 4 bases and J by 0 bases. CDR3 length equals 16 residues. CDR1 is LGHNA and CDR2 is YSLEER in the germline V gene. CDR3 sequence (DNA): TGCGCCAGCAGCCCACAGGGGCAACCGAACACCGGGGAGCTGTTTTTT. Translation: CASSPQGQPNTGELFF.

This clonotype was observed a handful of times. This sequence joins TRBV5-1 and TRBJ2-1, with 12 bases identical to TRBD2. Germline V gene data show CDR1 as SGHRS and CDR2 as YFSETQ. Trimming at V came to 7 bases and at J to 6 bases, leaving 8 bases not matched to a gene. CDR3 size: 15 residues. CDR3 in amino acids: CASAATSGGFNEQFF. Here the CDR3 DNA reads TGCGCCAGCGCCGCGACTAGCGGGGGATTCAATGAGCAGTTCTTC.

V gene TRBV20-1 combines with J gene TRBJ1-2, with 11 positions matching TRBD1. V was pared by 5 bases and J by 8 bases, with 4 bases of the junction left unmatched. This CDR3 is built from 12 residues. In germline, CDR1 is DFQATT, CDR2 SNEGSKA (reference sequence). The CDR3 protein is CSAPDRGLGYTF. CDR3 coding DNA: TGCAGTGCTCCGGACAGGGGGCTAGGCTACACCTTC.

The chain joins TRBV12-3 or TRBV12-4 to TRBJ1-5, with TRBD1 matching over 9 bases. This CDR3 has 15 residues. V was clipped by 1 base and J by 5 bases; unmatched bases: 3. CDR3 DNA: TGTGCCAGCAGTTTAGAGGGACAGGGTCATCAGCCCCAGCATTTT. It translates to CASSLEGQGHQPQHF.

The chain joins TRBV5-6 to TRBJ1-5; 7 nucleotides line up with TRBD1. After removal of 3 bases from V and 2 bases from J, the junction contained 2 bases not matched to a gene. Germline values: CDR1 SGHDT, CDR2 YYEEEE. There are 14 residues in the CDR3. CDR3: CASSSGTGNQPQHF. DNA of the CDR3: TGTGCCAGCAGCTCCGGGACAGGCAATCAGCCCCAGCATTTT.

This rearrangement joins TRBV5-1 to TRBJ2-2, with TRBD1 identical over 9 bases. After removal of 3 bases from V and 3 bases from J, the junction contained 6 bases not matched to a gene. There are 16 residues in the CDR3. Germline V gene data show CDR1 as SGHRS and CDR2 as YFSETQ. The CDR3 bases are TGCGCCAGCAGCTCCACCGGGACAGGGTACACCGGGGAGCTGTTTTTT. This sequence encodes CASSSTGTGYTGELFF.

Only a few counts were recorded for this clonotype. The V and J genes are TRBV9 and TRBJ2-1; D assignment may be TRBD1 or TRBD2 (6 bases each). Trimming pared 4 bases from V and 4 bases from J, leaving 15 bases between. Germline CDR1 is SGDLS and CDR2 is YYNGEE. This CDR3 comprises 15 residues. The CDR3 bases are TGTGCCAGCAGCATAGATAGGGGGGCTTACAATGAGCAGTTCTTC. Its protein product is CASSIDRGAYNEQFF.

The rearrangement links TRBV7-9 to TRBJ1-3; no clear D. Germline CDR1 and CDR2: SEHNR and FQNEAQ (reference sequence). The CDR3 totals 14 residues. Trimming cost V 5 bases and J 4 bases, with 12 bases left between them. DNA for the CDR3: TGTGCCAGCAGCATTGAGACGGAGGGAAACACCATATATTTT. Its protein product is CASSIETEGNTIYF.

This clonotype is a singleton in its sample. CDR3: CASRTTENQPQHF. CDR3 sequence (DNA): TGTGCCAGCAGAACCACGGAAAATCAGCCCCAGCATTTT. The chain uses TRBV6-5 and TRBJ1-5; D uncertain. V lost 6 bases to trimming and J lost 4 bases, with 10 bases between them. CDR3 length: 13 amino acids. The germline V gene has CDR1 MNHEY and CDR2 SVGAGI.

The rearrangement uses TRBV6-6 and TRBJ2-3; D not resolved. CDR3 size: 15 residues. Trimming shortened V by 2 bases and J by 2 bases, and 11 bases separated the two germline ends. The germline V gene encodes CDR1 MNHNY and CDR2 SVGAGI (reference sequence). The CDR3 nucleotides are TGTGCCAGCAGTTACGGAGAATCGACCACAGATACGCAGTATTTT. This gives the protein CASSYGESTTDTQYF.